The 6 T cell receptor beta chains below come from one sample, sequenced in a study of T-cell reconstitution after alpha-beta-depleted transplantation in children. Study observations and caveats: T-cell counts and diversity were attributed mostly to newly produced T cells one year after transplant.

Unique molecular identifiers were built into the TCRbeta library. TCRdb analysed the PCR reads with MiXCR anew, one entry per CDR3 protein. The table includes about 300,000 distinct CDR3 sequences, 7.5% to 9% detected once. Antigen specificity for these receptors is unknown. This sample comprised peripheral blood, obtained 360 days after TCRalphabeta/CD19-depleted stem cell transplant. The receptor set was obtained from a female patient aged 2-9 years who had a stem cell transplant for Fanconi anemia, so the T cells may come from the graft donor.

At least ten counts were recorded for this clonotype. V usage is TRBV5-1 and J usage is TRBJ2-5, with 8 bases matching TRBD1. V was pared by 0 bases and J by 7 bases, with 8 bases of the junction left unmatched. Germline V gene data show CDR1 as SGHRS and CDR2 as YFSETQ. The CDR3 contains 15 residues. CDR3 coding DNA: TGCGCCAGCAGCTTGGTAGCAGGGGGCTCCGGGACCCAGTACTTC. Translation gives CASSLVAGGSGTQYF.

A word on this clonotype: One end of the junction does not line up with germline, which may come from a read error. The chain links TRBV6-1 to TRBJ2-7; TRBD1 might be the D (5 bases). CDR1 and CDR2 from the germline V gene are MNHNS and SASEGT. The CDR3 sequence is 13 residues long. The CDR3 region is CASRDPTGRDTDF. The CDR3 bases are TGTGCCAGCAGAGACCCAACAGGAAGGGATACTGACTTC.

This clonotype was detected many times. This chain links TRBV7-3 with TRBJ2-3; D is uncertain. Germline loops: CDR1 SGHTA, CDR2 FQGTGA. The CDR3 has 15 residues. The germline V and J ends were trimmed by 6 bases and 2 bases, with 15 bases remaining between them. CDR3: CASRSLGINTDTQYF. CDR3 sequence (DNA): TGTGCCAGCAGGTCGTTGGGGATAAACACAGATACGCAGTATTTT.

DNA of the CDR3: TGTGCCAGCAGCGTCGGGACAGGGGCCGAGCAGTACTTC. Protein sequence: CASSVGTGAEQYF. The gene calls are TRBV9 and TRBJ2-7; TRBD1 aligns across 10 bases. The germline V gene encodes CDR1 SGDLS and CDR2 YYNGEE. V was clipped by 2 bases and J by 6 bases; unmatched bases: 2. The CDR3 contains 13 residues.

Ten or more counts support this clonotype. The rearrangement uses TRBV5-5 and TRBJ2-3; no clear D. CDR3 size: 13 residues. The V gene's germline CDR1 is SGHKS and CDR2 YYEKEE (reference sequence). Trimming took off 4 bases at V and 2 bases at J, with 8 bases between the two ends. For the CDR3, the DNA is TGTGCCAGCAGCATAGGAACCACAGATACGCAGTATTTT. Protein product: CASSIGTTDTQYF.

This clonotype occurred many times. CDR3 sequence reads: CASSPRRSTGELFF. The DNA for the CDR3 is TGTGCCAGCAGTCCCCGAAGGAGCACCGGGGAGCTGTTTTTT. The chain couples TRBV12-3 or TRBV12-4 to TRBJ2-2; D is unresolved. The V end lost 5 bases, the J end lost 4 bases, and 11 bases lay between the germline ends. CDR3 length: 14 residues.